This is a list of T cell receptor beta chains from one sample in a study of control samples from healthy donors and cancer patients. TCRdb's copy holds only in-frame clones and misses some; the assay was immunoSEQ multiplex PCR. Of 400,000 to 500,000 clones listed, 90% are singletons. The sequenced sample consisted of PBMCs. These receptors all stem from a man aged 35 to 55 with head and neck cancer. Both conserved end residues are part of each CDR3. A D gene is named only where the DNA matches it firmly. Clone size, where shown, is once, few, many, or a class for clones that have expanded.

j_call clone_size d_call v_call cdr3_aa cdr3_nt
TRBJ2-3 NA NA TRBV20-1 CSAGEDTQYF TGCAGTGCAGGGGAAGATACGCAGTATTTT
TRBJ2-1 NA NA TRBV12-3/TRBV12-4 CASSLRGSGEQFF TGTGCCAGCAGTTTACGGGGGTCGGGTGAGCAGTTCTTC
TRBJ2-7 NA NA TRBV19 CASSSTYEQYF TGTGCCAGTAGTTCCACCTACGAGCAGTACTTC
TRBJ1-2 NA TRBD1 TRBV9 CASSATGIYTF TGTGCCAGCAGCGCGACAGGGATATACACCTTC
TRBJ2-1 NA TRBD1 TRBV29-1 CSGRDRAYNEQFF TGCAGCGGCCGGGACAGGGCCTACAATGAGCAGTTCTTC
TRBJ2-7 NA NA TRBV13 CASSFSSGAPYEQYF TGTGCCAGCAGCTTCTCCTCCGGGGCCCCCTACGAGCAGTACTTC
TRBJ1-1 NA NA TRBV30 CAWSVNRANTEAFF TGTGCCTGGAGTGTAAACAGGGCGAACACTGAAGCTTTCTTT
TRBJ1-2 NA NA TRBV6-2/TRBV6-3 CASSPRTGGIYGYTF TGTGCCAGCAGCCCCAGGACGGGGGGAATTTATGGCTACACCTTC
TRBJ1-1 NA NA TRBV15 CATSSVEGDRSTEAFF TGTGCCACCAGCAGTGTTGAAGGGGATCGGAGCACTGAAGCTTTCTTT
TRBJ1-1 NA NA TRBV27 CASSKGVKAEAFF TGTGCCAGCAGTAAGGGGGTAAAAGCTGAAGCTTTCTTT
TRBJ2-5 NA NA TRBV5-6 CASSLDGVGETQYF TGTGCCAGCAGCTTGGACGGGGTAGGAGAGACCCAGTACTTC
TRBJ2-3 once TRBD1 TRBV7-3 CASSMDRRGTQYF TGTGCCAGCAGCATGGACAGGCGCGGGACGCAGTATTTT
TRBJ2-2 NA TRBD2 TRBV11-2 CASSFSGGANTGELFF TGTGCCAGCAGCTTTAGCGGGGGGGCGAACACCGGGGAGCTGTTTTTT